This TCR beta chain was found in a study of cytomegalovirus exposure and HLA in healthy donors. Findings and caveats of the study: Reports described diagnosis of cytomegalovirus status by the classifier as highly specific and sensitive. The authors listed 150 to 200 TCR beta chains as cytomegalovirus-associated.

This clone came up a few times. What it binds is unknown. Primers: 60 Vbeta forward and 13 Jbeta reverse. Libraries were prepared by immunoSEQ multiplex PCR; TCRdb keeps only in-frame clonotypes and omits some of them. The table has over 110,000 clones, 82% seen once. The CDR3 has 13 residues. Germline loops: CDR1 SEHNR, CDR2 FQNEAQ (reference sequence). The V gene lost 4 bases and the J gene lost 7 bases, with 13 bases spanning the gap. Sample: PBMCs. The receptor was derived from a male donor in good health and CMV-seronegative. The chain links TRBV7-9 to TRBJ1-1; weak D call: TRBD1 (5 bases). The CDR3 loop reads CASSWGGENEAFF. CDR3 nucleotide sequence: TGTGCCAGCAGCTGGGGAGGGGAAAATGAAGCTTTCTTT.